This T cell receptor (beta chain) was obtained from a study of blood T cell repertoires in COVID-19. The CDR3 covers 13 residues. V was trimmed by 8 bases and J by 4 bases, leaving 14 bases between them. Participants were placed into cohorts based on the clinical history they reported. In the authors' methods: The authors estimated nucleated cell counts from reference gene primer amplification. Here immunoSEQ multiplex PCR was the method, and the copy in TCRdb shows in-frame clones only, minus some. V, J and clone size are taken as reported in that table, and D and trimming were inferred from the DNA itself. Found here are some 210,000 clones, roughly 87% of them singletons; the top ten hold about 9.4%.

The chain employs TRBV12-3 or TRBV12-4 and TRBJ2-5; D call uncertain. Sequencing was done on a sample of PBMCs or T cells enriched from blood (not recorded which). This receptor was taken from a young man with acute COVID-19. The CDR3 nucleotides read TGTGCCAGCTGCGTCCTAGTCTCAGAGACCCAGTACTTC. Translation gives CASCVLVSETQYF.